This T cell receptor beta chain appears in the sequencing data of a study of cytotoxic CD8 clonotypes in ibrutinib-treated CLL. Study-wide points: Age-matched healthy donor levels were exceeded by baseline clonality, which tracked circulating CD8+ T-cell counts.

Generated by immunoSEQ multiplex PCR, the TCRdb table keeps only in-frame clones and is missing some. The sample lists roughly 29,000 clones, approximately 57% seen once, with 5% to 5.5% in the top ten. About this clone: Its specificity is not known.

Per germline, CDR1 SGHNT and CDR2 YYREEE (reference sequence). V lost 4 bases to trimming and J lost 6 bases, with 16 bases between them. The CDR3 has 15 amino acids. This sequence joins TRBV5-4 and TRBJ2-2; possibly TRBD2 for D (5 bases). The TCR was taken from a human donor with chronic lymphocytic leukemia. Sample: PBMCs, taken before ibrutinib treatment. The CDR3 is CASSPTFEGAGELFF. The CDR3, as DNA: TGTGCCAGCAGCCCGACATTCGAGGGCGCCGGGGAGCTGTTTTTT.